The 9 T cell receptor beta chains below were found in one sample sequenced in a study of T cells after yellow fever vaccination (dated by TCRdb to the late 2010s). The method was 5' RACE. This sample was sequenced with an Illumina HiSeq 2500. The public reads were run again by TCRdb, first through fastp at Q25 and then through MiXCR, and only productive beta chains were kept. Under each unique CDR3 protein, matching rows form one entry showing the most common genes and DNA. The sample has around 68,000 distinct CDR3 sequences on record, about 7.3% of them singletons. About 27% of the sample is held by the ten biggest clonotypes. Taken with the paper, the label for treatment or condition translates to: live attenuated yellow fever vaccine strain. The sample here was CD8+ T cells sorted from PBMCs, taken 10 to 11 days after the first yellow fever vaccination. The receptors shown here come from a man between 18 and 29 years old who received the YFV17D yellow fever vaccine.

This clonotype occurred many times. The chain is built from TRBV4-3 and TRBJ1-3, with D perhaps matching TRBD1 (5 bases). Between the trimmed V and J ends, which lost 0 bases and 9 bases, there was a span of 12 bases. Germline assignment: CDR1 LGHNA and CDR2 YSLEER. The CDR3 is 14 residues long. Here the CDR3 reads CASSQDRLGATIYF. The CDR3 DNA is TGCGCCAGCAGCCAAGATAGGCTCGGGGCCACCATATATTTT.

Ten or more counts support this clonotype. The DNA of the CDR3 is TGTGCCAGCAGCCCGGGCGCCGGGGAGCTGTTTTTT. This translates into CASSPGAGELFF. The chain employs TRBV7-2 and TRBJ2-2; D remains unclear. The CDR3 spans 12 residues. Trimming took 5 bases from V and 6 from J, leaving 7 bases between them. CDR1 and CDR2 from the germline V gene are SGHTA and FQGNSA.

Many counts were recorded for this clonotype. The chain recombines TRBV21-1 with TRBJ1-2; the table's D gene call, TRBD1, was not cross checked with the DNA. TRBV21-1 is given as a pseudogene. The CDR3 sequence is 12 residues long. In nucleotides, the CDR3 is TGTGCCAGCAGCAAAGGATCCGGGGTCTACACCTTC. It yields the protein CASSKGSGVYTF.

This clonotype turned up a few times. This chain connects TRBV7-3 to TRBJ2-3; TRBD2 matches 7 bases. This CDR3 has 14 residues. The V gene's germline CDR1 is SGHTA and CDR2 FQGTGA. The V segment lost 2 bases and the J segment 2 bases; nucleotides outside the gene matches: 1. CDR3 DNA sequence: TGTGCCAGCAGCTTAGGGACTATCACAGATACGCAGTATTTT. Residues: CASSLGTITDTQYF.

This clonotype was recorded at least ten times. The V gene is TRBV12-3 or TRBV12-4, the J gene TRBJ2-7; the D gene is possibly TRBD1 (5 bases). The CDR3 is made up of 14 amino acids. Trimming removed 7 bases from V and 8 bases from J, with 21 bases in between. CDR3 sequence (DNA): TGTGCCAGCACCACAGCCCAGGGCAGTAGTAAGCAGTACTTC. Its translation is CASTTAQGSSKQYF.

This clonotype has only one observation. The V gene is TRBV29-1, the J gene TRBJ2-3, with D perhaps TRBD2 (6 bases). This CDR3 is built from 13 residues. Between the trimmed V and J ends, which lost 5 bases and 3 bases, there was a span of 12 bases. Germline CDR1 is SQVTM and CDR2 is ANQGSEA. The CDR3 sequence: CSVPGGWTDTQYF. The DNA for the CDR3 is TGCAGCGTTCCCGGGGGATGGACAGATACGCAGTATTTT.

This clonotype was counted at least ten times. The chain has TRBV2 and TRBJ2-3, with TRBD1 matching 7 bases. The junction had 3 bases not matched to a gene; V was cut back by 6 bases and J by 6 bases. Germline loops: CDR1 SNHLY, CDR2 FYNNEI. The CDR3 is 12 amino acids. The CDR3 DNA follows: TGTGCCAGCAGAACAGGGGCGGATACGCAGTATTTT. Protein: CASRTGADTQYF.

This clonotype was recorded many times. The V and J genes are TRBV6-5 and TRBJ1-5; D call uncertain. The CDR3 length is 13 residues. Germline V gene data show CDR1 as MNHEY and CDR2 as SVGAGI. Trimming took off 2 bases at V and 3 bases at J, with 5 bases between the two ends. This CDR3 is CASSYAYNQPQHF. CDR3 bases: TGTGCCAGCAGTTACGCCTACAATCAGCCCCAGCATTTT.

The chain carries TRBV7-9 and TRBJ2-1, with TRBD2 as a possible D gene (6 bases). The CDR3 length is 14 residues. Germline V CDR1 and CDR2: SEHNR, FQNEAQ (reference sequence). Trimming took 3 bases from V and 6 from J, leaving 12 bases between them. CDR3 sequence (DNA): TGTGCCAGCAGCTTGGGCGGGGCCTTCAATGAGCAGTTCTTC. Amino acid sequence: CASSLGGAFNEQFF.